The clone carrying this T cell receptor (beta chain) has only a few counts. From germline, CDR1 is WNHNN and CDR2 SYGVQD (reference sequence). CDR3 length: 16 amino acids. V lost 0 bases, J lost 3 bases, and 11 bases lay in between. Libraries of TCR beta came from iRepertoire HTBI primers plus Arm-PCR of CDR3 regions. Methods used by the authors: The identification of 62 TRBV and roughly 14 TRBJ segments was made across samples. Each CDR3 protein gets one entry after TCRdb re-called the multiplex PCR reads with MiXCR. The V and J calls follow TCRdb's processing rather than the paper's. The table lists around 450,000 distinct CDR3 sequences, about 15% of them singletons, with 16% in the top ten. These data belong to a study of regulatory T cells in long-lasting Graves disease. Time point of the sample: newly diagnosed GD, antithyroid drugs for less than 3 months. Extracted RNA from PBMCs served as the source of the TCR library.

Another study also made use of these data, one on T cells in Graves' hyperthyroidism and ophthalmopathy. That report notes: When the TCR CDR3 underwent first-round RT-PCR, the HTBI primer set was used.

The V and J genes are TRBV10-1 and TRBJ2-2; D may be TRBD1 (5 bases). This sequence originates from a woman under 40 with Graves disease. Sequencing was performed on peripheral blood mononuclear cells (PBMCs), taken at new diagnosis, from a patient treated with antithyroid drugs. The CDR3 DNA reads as TGCGCCAGCAGTGAGTCCCAGGGTTCCTACACCGGGGAGCTGTTTTTT. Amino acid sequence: CASSESQGSYTGELFF.